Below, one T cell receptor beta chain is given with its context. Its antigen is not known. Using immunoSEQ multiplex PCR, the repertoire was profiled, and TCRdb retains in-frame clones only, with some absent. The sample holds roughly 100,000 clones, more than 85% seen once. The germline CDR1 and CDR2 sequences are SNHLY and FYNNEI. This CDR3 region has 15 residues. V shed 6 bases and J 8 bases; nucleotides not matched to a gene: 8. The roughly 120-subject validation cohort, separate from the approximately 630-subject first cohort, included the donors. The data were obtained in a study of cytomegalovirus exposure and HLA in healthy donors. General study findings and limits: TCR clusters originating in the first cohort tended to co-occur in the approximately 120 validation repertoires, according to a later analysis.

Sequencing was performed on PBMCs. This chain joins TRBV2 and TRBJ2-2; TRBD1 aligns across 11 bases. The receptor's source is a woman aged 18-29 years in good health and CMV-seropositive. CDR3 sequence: CASSPLDRGQGELFF. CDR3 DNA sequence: TGTGCCAGCAGCCCATTGGACAGGGGGCAGGGGGAGCTGTTTTTT.